Following are 26 T cell receptor beta chains from one sample sequenced in a study of cytomegalovirus exposure and HLA in healthy donors. With 60 Vbeta and 13 Jbeta primers, the PCR was carried out. Only in-frame clones appear in the TCRdb table, and some are missing; sequencing was by immunoSEQ multiplex PCR. There are some 150,000 clones in the sample; roughly 79% occur only once, and roughly 13% lies in the top ten. The sequencing input was PBMCs. The receptors originated from a woman in her 50s in good health and CMV-seronegative.

The genes are TRBV19 and TRBJ1-5; no firm D call. Germline assignment: CDR1 LNHDA and CDR2 SQIVND (reference sequence). V was cut by 3 bases and J by 2 bases, with 11 bases left in between. The CDR3 covers 15 residues. The CDR3 DNA sequence: TGTGCCAGTAGTATGGGAGCTCAGGGCAATCAGCCCCAGCATTTT. Its protein product is CASSMGAQGNQPQHF.

As concerns this clone: Other DNA variants within this sample encode the same CDR3. V gene TRBV11-3 combines with J gene TRBJ2-7; no reliable D call. This CDR3 is 13 amino acids long. V was trimmed by 0 bases and J by 7 bases, leaving 10 bases between them. Germline values: CDR1 SGHNT, CDR2 YENEEA. CDR3 in DNA: TGTGCCAGCAGCTTAGATGGTACCGGGGAGCAGTACTTC. Translated, it gives CASSLDGTGEQYF.

The V gene is TRBV5-4, the J gene TRBJ2-3; TRBD2 aligns across 7 bases. The germline gives CDR1 SGHNT, CDR2 YYREEE (reference sequence). V lost 4 bases and J lost 0; bases outside the gene matches: 8. The CDR3 runs 16 residues. CDR3 residues: CASSLAESPSTDTQYF. CDR3 nucleotide sequence: TGTGCCAGCAGCCTAGCGGAGTCTCCTAGCACAGATACGCAGTATTTT.

This clone was recorded only once. The gene calls are TRBV4-2 and TRBJ1-1; 7 bases fit TRBD1. Germline values: CDR1 LGHNA, CDR2 YNFKEQ. CDR3 length: 15 residues. V dropped 3 bases and J dropped 3; count of bases not matched to a gene: 7. The CDR3 nucleotides are TGTGCCAGCAGCCAGGACACAGGGGAGGACACTGAAGCTTTCTTT. Translating gives CASSQDTGEDTEAFF.

This chain links TRBV9 with TRBJ1-1; 7 bases agree with TRBD1. The CDR3 runs 15 residues. CDR1 is SGDLS and CDR2 is YYNGEE in the germline V gene. After removal of 0 bases from V and 4 bases from J, the junction contained 6 bases not matched to a gene. CDR3 in amino acids: CASSVGGGPGTEAFF. In DNA, the CDR3 is TGTGCCAGCAGCGTAGGAGGGGGCCCGGGCACTGAAGCTTTCTTT.

The DNA for the CDR3 is TGTGCCAGCTCACCACCTGTTCGCGGCATTCAGTACTTC. It codes for CASSPPVRGIQYF. This chain connects TRBV18 to TRBJ2-4; the D is unclear. Germline loops: CDR1 KGHSH, CDR2 LQKENI. The V end lost 0 bases, the J end lost 9 bases, and 9 bases lay between the germline ends. The CDR3 sequence is 13 residues long. Full variable domain (missing parts from reference TRBV18 and TRBJ2-4): NAGVMQNPRHLVRRRGQEARLRCSPMKGHSHVYWYRQLPEEGLKFMVYLQKENIIDESGMPKERFSAEFPKEGPSILRIQQVVRGDSAAYFCASSPPVRGIQYFGAGTRLSVL.

V is TRBV11-2 and J is TRBJ2-2; 9 bases align to TRBD1. Germline assignment: CDR1 SGHAT and CDR2 FQNNGV. V shed 5 bases, J shed 6 bases, and the junction held 4 bases outside the gene matches. This CDR3 region has 14 residues. The CDR3 sequence is CASSETGGAGELFF. The CDR3 DNA sequence: TGTGCCAGCAGCGAAACAGGGGGCGCCGGGGAGCTGTTTTTT.

The rearrangement uses TRBV5-4 and TRBJ1-2, with TRBD1 matching 8 bases. The trim removed 0 bases at V and 8 bases at J, leaving 9 bases unmatched. The CDR3 totals 15 residues. Germline CDR1 and CDR2: SGHNT and YYREEE (reference sequence). CDR3 in amino acids: CASSLVGTGTKGYTF. CDR3 bases: TGTGCCAGCAGCTTGGTTGGGACAGGTACTAAGGGCTACACCTTC.

The chain joins TRBV5-8 to TRBJ2-5; 8 bases fit TRBD1. The closer fit of TRBJ2-7 to the DNA end suggests the J call may be wrong. Germline CDR1 is SGHTS and CDR2 is YDEGEE. The CDR3 is 13 amino acids. The CDR3 protein is CASSFTGGYEQYF. The CDR3, as DNA: TGTGCCAGCAGCTTTACAGGGGGTTACGAGCAGTACTTC.

The V and J genes are TRBV10-3 and TRBJ1-1; 7 nucleotides line up with TRBD1. Unmatched junction bases numbered 14, after V lost 10 bases and J lost 6 bases. Germline CDR1 is ENHRY and CDR2 is SYGVKD. The CDR3 runs 14 residues. DNA for the CDR3: TGTGCCACCGGAAAACAGGGGCGGGAGGCTGAAGCTTTCTTT. The encoded protein is CATGKQGREAEAFF.

This clone was observed a few times. This chain connects TRBV5-5 to TRBJ1-4; TRBD1 matches 9 bases. The germline V gene has CDR1 SGHKS and CDR2 YYEKEE (reference sequence). The CDR3 loop spans 13 amino acids. Trimming took 3 bases from V and 6 from J; bases not matched to a gene: 0. CDR3 bases: TGTGCCAGCAGCTGGACAGGGGATGAAAAACTGTTTTTT. Its translation is CASSWTGDEKLFF.

This rearrangement joins TRBV6-6 to TRBJ2-7; D perhaps matches TRBD2 (6 bases). Trimming left V 5 bases short and J 2 bases short, with 13 bases between. This CDR3 spans 14 amino acids. Per germline, CDR1 MNHNY and CDR2 SVGAGI (reference sequence). The CDR3, as DNA: TGTGCCAGCAGTGCGGGACCAAAGACCTACGAGCAGTACTTC. It specifies CASSAGPKTYEQYF.

On this clone itself: One junction end does not reproduce the germline sequence, and a read error may be involved. The chain joins TRBV29-1 to TRBJ1-2; possibly TRBD1 for D (5 bases). Germline CDR1 reads SQVTM; CDR2 reads ANQGSEA. CDR3 length: 13 amino acids. The CDR3 sequence: CSVTGVTNCGYTF. Written as DNA, the CDR3 is TGCAGCGTTACGGGGGTGACGAACTGTGGCTACACCTTC.

The chain recombines TRBV11-3 with TRBJ2-2; TRBD1 agrees at 9 bases. J lost 6 bases, V lost 5 bases, and 4 bases had no gene match. This CDR3 has 14 amino acids. The germline CDR1 and CDR2 sequences are SGHNT and YENEEA. Here the CDR3 DNA reads TGTGCCAGCAGCCGACGGACAGGGGCCGGGGAGCTGTTTTTT. As protein: CASSRRTGAGELFF.

The CDR3 sequence is CASSMAGGSYEQYF. Here the CDR3 DNA reads TGTGCCAGTAGTATGGCAGGGGGAAGCTACGAGCAGTACTTC. This sequence joins TRBV19 and TRBJ2-7; 7 bases fit TRBD1. V shed 3 bases, J shed 3 bases, and the junction held 5 bases outside the gene matches. Germline V gives CDR1 LNHDA, CDR2 SQIVND (reference sequence). The CDR3 contains 14 residues.

This sequence joins TRBV4-2 and TRBJ1-2; 12 nucleotides line up with TRBD1. The V gene end was trimmed by 3 bases and the J gene end by 8 bases; junction bases not matched to a gene: 1. Germline CDR1 LGHNA, CDR2 YNFKEQ. There are 13 residues in the CDR3. The CDR3 DNA is TGTGCCAGCAGCCAGGGACAGGGGGCGGGCTACACCTTC. Residues: CASSQGQGAGYTF.

The V gene is TRBV7-2, the J gene TRBJ1-2; the D gene is possibly TRBD1 (5 bases). Trimming shortened V by 1 base and J by 4 bases, and 19 bases separated the two germline ends. This CDR3 is built from 17 residues. CDR1 is SGHTA and CDR2 is FQGNSA in the germline V gene. CDR3 sequence: CASSLGGANADIYGYTF. In nucleotides, the CDR3 is TGTGCCAGCAGCTTAGGTGGGGCTAATGCAGACATCTATGGCTACACCTTC.

This chain joins TRBV28 and TRBJ2-2; D is unclear. The CDR3 covers 17 residues. Germline loops: CDR1 MDHEN, CDR2 SYDVKM. V was pared by 0 bases and J by 0 bases, with 11 bases between. The CDR3 loop is CASSLWPESANTGELFF. In DNA, the CDR3 is TGTGCCAGCAGTTTATGGCCGGAGAGCGCGAACACCGGGGAGCTGTTTTTT.

The V gene is TRBV5-4, the J gene TRBJ1-2, with D possibly matching TRBD1 (6 bases). This CDR3 has 14 amino acids. CDR1 is SGHNT, CDR2 YYREEE, per germline (reference sequence). V was trimmed by 0 bases and J by 3 bases, leaving 9 bases between them. The CDR3 sequence: CASSLASGDYGYTF. For the CDR3, the DNA is TGTGCCAGCAGCTTGGCCTCAGGGGACTATGGCTACACCTTC.

This clone was found once. The gene calls are TRBV25-1 and TRBJ1-2; the D is unclear. The CDR3 spans 15 residues. Per the germline V gene, CDR1 is MGHDK and CDR2 is SYGVNS. The V end was cut by 1 base, the J end by 6 bases, with 15 bases between. The CDR3 here is CASSESPPTIHGYTF. CDR3 nucleotide sequence: TGTGCCAGCAGTGAATCCCCCCCTACGATTCATGGCTACACCTTC.

The DNA of the CDR3 is TGCGCCAGCAGCCCGGGGACAGTCAATCAGCCCCAGCATTTT. Translated: CASSPGTVNQPQHF. This rearrangement joins TRBV5-1 to TRBJ1-5, with TRBD1 matching over 7 bases. V lost 4 bases, J lost 3 bases, and 4 bases stayed unmatched. The CDR3 is 14 amino acids. CDR1 and CDR2 (germline): SGHRS, YFSETQ.

This clone was seen a few times. The chain links TRBV9 to TRBJ1-4, with 9 positions matching TRBD1. J gave up 5 bases and V 2 bases, and 1 base lay outside the gene matches. CDR3 length equals 14 residues. Germline CDR1 and CDR2: SGDLS and YYNGEE. The CDR3 DNA reads as TGTGCCAGCAGCGTGGGGACAGGGAATGAAAAACTGTTTTTT. Translated, it gives CASSVGTGNEKLFF.

CDR3 DNA: TGCGCCAGCAGCCAAGACGGGGGATCCTACAATGAGCAGTTCTTC. This codes for CASSQDGGSYNEQFF. The rearrangement links TRBV4-3 to TRBJ2-1; tentatively, D is TRBD2 (6 bases). This CDR3 is 15 amino acids long. V lost 0 bases and J 1 base, leaving 7 bases between the germline ends. Germline-derived CDR1 and CDR2 are LGHNA and YSLEER.

The CDR3 spells CASSFRGYSNQPQHF. CDR3 DNA sequence: TGTGCCAGCAGCTTCAGGGGCTATAGCAATCAGCCCCAGCATTTT. J is TRBJ1-5 and V is TRBV5-6; D perhaps matches TRBD1 (6 bases). CDR1 and CDR2 (germline): SGHDT, YYEEEE. The CDR3 is 15 amino acids. The ends were cut back, 2 bases at V and 0 bases at J, with 9 bases in the middle.

The chain employs TRBV18 and TRBJ2-7; 11 bases align to TRBD1. This CDR3 has 16 residues. With 6 bases clipped from V and 5 bases from J, the junction kept 12 bases outside the gene matches. The V gene's germline CDR1 is KGHSH and CDR2 LQKENI. The CDR3 here is CASSARTGGNTDEQYF. The CDR3 DNA sequence: TGTGCCAGCTCCGCGCGGACAGGGGGCAATACGGACGAGCAGTACTTC.

This clone has just a few counts. This chain connects TRBV27 to TRBJ1-4; the match to TRBD1 covers 8 bases. CDR1 and CDR2 from the germline V gene are MNHEY and SMNVEV (reference sequence). Losses at the gene ends were 4 bases for V and 2 bases for J; bases not matched to a gene: 3. The CDR3 length is 15 residues. The CDR3 reads CASSYRTGTNEKLFF. CDR3 nucleotides: TGTGCCAGCAGTTACCGGACAGGGACTAATGAAAAACTGTTTTTT.